A selection of T cell receptor beta chains follows, all from one sample in a study of T cell responses to AZD1222 COVID-19 vaccine. Profiled with immunoSEQ multiplex PCR; TCRdb holds only in-frame clones, not every one. The data contain under 150,000 clones, roughly 91% of them seen just once; the ten biggest clones take up approximately 5%. The source material was peripheral blood, sampled on day 0 of AZD1222 vaccination. These receptors were taken from an adult in good health. The CDR3 runs from the conserved cysteine through the conserved F or W. The D gene is left open where the match is weak. Only some rows state a clone size, as once, few, many or a class for expanded clones.

clone_size	d_call	j_call	v_call	cdr3_nt	cdr3_aa
-	TRBD1	TRBJ1-4	TRBV4-1	TGCGCCAGCAGCCAATCTCCGGGACAGGGGAATGAAAAACTGTTTTTT	CASSQSPGQGNEKLFF
-	-	TRBJ2-5	TRBV5-1	TGCGCCAGCAGCTTGGGAGGGGGTCGAGAGACCCAGTACTTC	CASSLGGGRETQYF
once	-	TRBJ2-1	TRBV5-4	TGTGCCAGCAGCGCGTTGGGGGGGCAGACCTACAATGAGCAGTTCTTC	CASSALGGQTYNEQFF
-	-	TRBJ1-1	TRBV19	TGTGCCAGTACTTGGGGCCTGAACACTGAAGCTTTCTTT	CASTWGLNTEAFF
-	TRBD2	TRBJ2-1	TRBV6-5	TGTGCCAGCCGGGAGGCTAATGACAATGAGCAGTTCTTC	CASREANDNEQFF
-	-	TRBJ2-7	TRBV3-1/TRBV3-2	TGTGCCAGCAGCCCCCCCCAAGCGTCCTACGAGCAGTACTTC	CASSPPQASYEQYF
-	-	TRBJ2-3	TRBV24-1	TGTGCCACCAGAGCCGCTGCGTCCGATACGCAGTATTTT	CATRAAASDTQYF
-	TRBD1	TRBJ1-2	TRBV11-2	TGTGCCAGCAGCATTACAGGGGCCTCCGGGGGCTACACCTTC	CASSITGASGGYTF
-	TRBD1	TRBJ2-7	TRBV6-2/TRBV6-3	TGTGCCAGCAGTCAGGGACAGGGTTTATACGAGCAGTACTTC	CASSQGQGLYEQYF
-	-	TRBJ2-2	TRBV5-8	TGTGCCAGCAGCTATTATGGGACCGGGGAGCTGTTTTTT	CASSYYGTGELFF
-	-	TRBJ1-3	TRBV21-1	TGTGCCAGCAGCAAAGTAGGGGGACAGATCAGCTCTGGAAACACCATATATTTT	CASSKVGGQISSGNTIYF
-	-	TRBJ2-3	TRBV5-6	TGTGCCAGCAGCCGAAGGGCCACGGGCACAGATACGCAGTATTTT	CASSRRATGTDTQYF
-	TRBD1	TRBJ1-4	TRBV6-5	TGTGCCAGCAGGCCCGGGACAGGGAATGAAAAACTGTTTTTT	CASRPGTGNEKLFF
-	-	TRBJ1-4	TRBV4-1	TGCGCCAGCAGCCAAGATGCCGGGGTGGATGAAAAACTGTTTTTT	CASSQDAGVDEKLFF
-	TRBD2	TRBJ2-1	TRBV9	TGTGCCAGCAGCGTAGGGACTAGCCTCAATGAGCAGTTCTTC	CASSVGTSLNEQFF
-	-	TRBJ1-5	TRBV20-1	TGCAGTGCTGGTGGAGGCGGGGGCAATCAGCCCCAGCATTTT	CSAGGGGGNQPQHF
-	-	TRBJ2-7	TRBV9	TGTGCCAGCAGCGCTAGCCCCGGGGGATGGACGATCGGGGAGCAGTACTTC	CASSASPGGWTIGEQYF
-	-	TRBJ2-2	TRBV6-5	TGTGCCAGCAGTCCTAGACCATTCACCGGGGAGCTGTTTTTT	CASSPRPFTGELFF
once	-	TRBJ2-5	TRBV19	TGTGCCAGTAGTATCAATCGGGGAGAGACCCAGTACTTC	CASSINRGETQYF
-	TRBD1	TRBJ1-1	TRBV19	TGTGCCAGTAGTGGACGCAGGGGGCGCATGAACACTGAAGCTTTCTTT	CASSGRRGRMNTEAFF
-	-	TRBJ2-7	TRBV7-9	TGTGCCAGCAGCTGGCAGGGTGAGGAGTACTTC	CASSWQGEEYF
-	TRBD1	TRBJ2-3	TRBV7-2	TGTGCCAGCAGCTTAGTCCCGACAGGGGGAGGCACAGATACGCAGTATTTT	CASSLVPTGGGTDTQYF
-	-	TRBJ2-3	TRBV5-1	TGCGCCAGTAGGGTTGGGAGTAGCATTGGAGATACGCAGTATTTT	CASRVGSSIGDTQYF
-	-	TRBJ2-5	TRBV27	TGTGCCAGCAGGACAGGCCGGGACACCCAGTACTTC	CASRTGRDTQYF
-	-	TRBJ2-7	TRBV21-1	TGTGCCAGCAGCAAAGCCGGGGAGCCCTACGAGCAGTACTTC	CASSKAGEPYEQYF
-	TRBD1	TRBJ2-2	TRBV4-2	TGTGCCAGCAGCCCTGGACAGGGCACGAACACCGGGGAGCTGTTTTTT	CASSPGQGTNTGELFF
-	-	TRBJ2-7	TRBV30	TGTGCCTGGACCCTACTGGAAGGCGAGCAGTACTTC	CAWTLLEGEQYF
few	TRBD2	TRBJ2-7	TRBV7-9	TGTGCCAGCAGCAATCGACGGACTAGCAGGAACGAGCAGTACTTC	CASSNRRTSRNEQYF
few	-	TRBJ1-6	TRBV4-1	TGCGCCAGCAGCCAAGAGGTTGCAGGCTACTCGGAAAATTCACCCCTCCACTTT	CASSQEVAGYSENSPLHF
-	-	TRBJ2-7	TRBV5-1	TGCGCCAGCAGCTTCGTTGGCTACGAGCAGTACTTC	CASSFVGYEQYF
-	-	TRBJ2-7	TRBV18	TGTGCCAGCTCACCAATAGACGGGCGGAGCTCCTACGAGCAGTACTTC	CASSPIDGRSSYEQYF
-	-	TRBJ2-1	TRBV7-6	TGTGCCAGCAGCTTACCCCGGCGGGGCTACAATGAGCAGTTCTTC	CASSLPRRGYNEQFF
-	-	TRBJ2-5	TRBV5-4	TGTGCCAGCAGCCCCACCCAAGGGGGAGGGCAAGAGACCCAGTACTTC	CASSPTQGGGQETQYF
-	-	TRBJ1-2	TRBV7-9	TGTGCCAGCAGCCCGCCCCCCGGGTATGGCTACACCTTC	CASSPPPGYGYTF
-	-	TRBJ2-5	TRBV18	TGTGCCAGCTCAGGTCCCCAAGAGACCCAGTACTTC	CASSGPQETQYF
once	-	TRBJ1-2	TRBV6-1	TGTGCCAGCAGTGAAGTCGGCCAGAACTATGGCTACACCTTC	CASSEVGQNYGYTF
-	TRBD2	TRBJ2-7	TRBV7-9	TGTGCCAGCGCCCGGGGGGATCTATCCTACGAGCAGTACTTC	CASARGDLSYEQYF
-	TRBD2	TRBJ2-5	TRBV5-1	TGCGCCAGCAGCTTGGGAGGCGGGAGGCAAGAGACCCAGTACTTC	CASSLGGGRQETQYF
-	TRBD2	TRBJ2-3	TRBV29-1	TGCAGCGTCCGGGGGACTACCGACGCAGATACGCAGTATTTT	CSVRGTTDADTQYF
-	-	TRBJ2-6	TRBV10-3	TGTGCCATCAGTGAGTCGATGGGGTCTGGGGCCAACGTCCTGACTTTC	CAISESMGSGANVLTF
once	-	TRBJ1-3	TRBV20-1	TGCAGTGCTAGTCCCATGTATAGGATCCTCTCTGGAAACACCATATATTTT	CSASPMYRILSGNTIYF
-	-	TRBJ1-1	TRBV6-2/TRBV6-3	TGTGCCAGCAGTTACCTTCCGGGGGGGGAGAACACTGAAGCTTTCTTT	CASSYLPGGENTEAFF
-	-	TRBJ2-3	TRBV19	TGTGCCAGTAGTGACGGCCCGGGGGCAGATACGCAGTATTTT	CASSDGPGADTQYF
-	TRBD2	TRBJ2-3	TRBV10-1	TGCGCCAGCAGCAACGGGGGGGCCGCAGATACGCAGTATTTT	CASSNGGAADTQYF
few	-	TRBJ1-4	TRBV5-1	TGCGCCAGCAGCTTGGACGGGATTAATGAAAAACTGTTTTTT	CASSLDGINEKLFF
-	-	TRBJ2-1	TRBV11-2	TGTGCCAGCAGCCCCCTCGGGATAGCTCAGGAGCAGTTCTTC	CASSPLGIAQEQFF
once	TRBD2	TRBJ2-1	TRBV7-8	TGTGCCAGCAGCACCTTACTAGCGGGGGACGATGAGCAGTTCTTC	CASSTLLAGDDEQFF
-	-	TRBJ1-1	TRBV21-1	TGTGCCAGCAGCGACCCGGGACAGGGAGCCACTGAAGCTTTCTTT	CASSDPGQGATEAFF
-	-	TRBJ2-7	TRBV30	TGTGCCTGGACACGTACTAGCCCAAGCTCCTACGAGCAGTACTTC	CAWTRTSPSSYEQYF
-	TRBD1	TRBJ1-6	TRBV19	TGTGCCAGTAGTATCCGAACAGGGGGCGTATTAGATTCACCCCTCCACTTT	CASSIRTGGVLDSPLHF